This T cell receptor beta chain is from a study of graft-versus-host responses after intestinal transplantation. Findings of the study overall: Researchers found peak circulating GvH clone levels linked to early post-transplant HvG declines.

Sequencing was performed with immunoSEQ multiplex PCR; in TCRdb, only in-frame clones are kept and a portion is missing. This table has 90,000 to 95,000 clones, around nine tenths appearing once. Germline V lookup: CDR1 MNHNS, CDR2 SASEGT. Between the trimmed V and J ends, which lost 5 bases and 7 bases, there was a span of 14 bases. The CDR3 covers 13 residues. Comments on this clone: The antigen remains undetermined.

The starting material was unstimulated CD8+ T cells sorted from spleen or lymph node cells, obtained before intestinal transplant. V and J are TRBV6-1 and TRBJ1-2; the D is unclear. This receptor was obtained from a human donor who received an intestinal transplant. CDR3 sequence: CASSPVMRSGYTF. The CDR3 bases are TGTGCCAGCAGTCCCGTTATGCGGAGTGGCTACACCTTC.